The rows below give T cell receptor beta chains drawn from one sample of a study of T cell repertoires in cytomegalovirus infection. These receptors' targets are unknown. TCRdb re-analysed the reads in MiXCR, keeping a single row per CDR3 protein. The sample lists some 320,000 distinct CDR3 sequences, 25% to 30% occurring once. The starting material was cultured PBMCs, obtained from culture after CMV antigen stimulation. These receptor sequences come from a human donor in good health (CMV status not recorded). Some clones in this sample may be carry-over from other donors' samples. CDR3s include the opening cysteine and the closing phenylalanine or tryptophan. The D gene is left open where the match is weak. Only some rows state a clone size, as once, few, many or a class for expanded clones.

TRBJ1-3	.	TRBV29-1	few	CSVEDGSDGNTIYF	TGCAGCGTTGAAGATGGGAGTGATGGAAACACCATATATTTT
TRBJ1-2	.	TRBV7-2	many	CASSLVGTFSDGYTF	TGTGCCAGCAGCTTAGTGGGGACTTTCTCGGATGGCTACACCTTC
TRBJ2-7	.	TRBV25-1	many	CASSGIDSYEQYF	TGTGCCAGCAGTGGAATAGACAGCTACGAGCAGTACTTC
TRBJ2-3	TRBD2	TRBV7-6	.	CASSLLQRGGTDTQYF	TGTGCCAGCAGCTTACTCCAGCGGGGGGGCACAGATACGCAGTATTTT
TRBJ1-3	TRBD1	TRBV27	.	CASSLSGTGTGNTIYF	TGTGCCAGCAGTTTATCGGGGACAGGGACTGGAAACACCATATATTTT
TRBJ2-1	TRBD1	TRBV5-1	.	CASETTGEVGNEQFF	TGCGCCAGCGAGACGACAGGGGAAGTCGGGAATGAGCAGTTCTTC
TRBJ1-1	TRBD1	TRBV6-5	.	CASRNGQDEAFF	TGTGCCAGCCGAAACGGACAGGATGAAGCTTTCTTT
TRBJ1-5	.	TRBV7-4	few	CASSPVRGKGNQPQHF	TGTGCCAGCAGCCCTGTCAGGGGTAAGGGTAATCAGCCCCAGCATTTT
TRBJ1-3	TRBD1	TRBV11-2	.	CASSLTGAASGNTIYF	TGTGCCAGCAGCCTGACAGGGGCCGCCTCTGGAAACACCATATATTTT
TRBJ2-7	TRBD1	TRBV6-5	few	CASRPDRYEQYF	TGTGCCAGCAGACCGGACAGGTACGAGCAGTACTTC
TRBJ1-5	.	TRBV28	.	CASSFRPSALNQPQHF	TGTGCCAGCAGTTTCCGTCCATCGGCGCTAAATCAGCCCCAGCATTTT
TRBJ2-7	.	TRBV7-6	many	CASSPRTSSYEQYF	TGTGCCAGCAGCCCCAGGACCAGCTCCTACGAGCAGTACTTC
TRBJ1-3	.	TRBV6-5	few	CASSRQGRGNTIYF	TGTGCCAGCAGTCGCCAGGGACGAGGAAACACCATATATTTT
TRBJ2-4	.	TRBV7-2	few	CASSPSTLNIQYF	TGTGCCAGCAGCCCATCGACCCTAAACATTCAGTACTTC
TRBJ2-7	.	TRBV6-5	.	CASSQGREQYF	TGTGCCAGCAGTCAAGGGCGCGAGCAGTACTTC
TRBJ2-7	TRBD2	TRBV7-8	many	CASSLAPGLAGNEQYF	TGTGCCAGCAGCTTAGCCCCCGGACTAGCGGGGAACGAGCAGTACTTC
TRBJ2-7	TRBD2	TRBV27	.	CASSLLPRTSGRTPYEQYF	TGTGCCAGCAGTTTACTCCCCAGGACTAGCGGGAGAACCCCCTACGAGCAGTACTTC
TRBJ2-5	TRBD1	TRBV11-2	.	CASSRQGRVTETQYF	TGTGCCAGCAGCCGACAGGGACGGGTTACAGAGACCCAGTACTTC
TRBJ1-4	TRBD1	TRBV20-1	many	CSAKPGQGNNEKLFF	TGCAGTGCTAAGCCGGGACAGGGTAACAATGAAAAACTGTTTTTT
TRBJ2-3	.	TRBV24-1	few	CATSDPGGSSTDTQYF	TGTGCCACCAGTGACCCTGGGGGGTCAAGCACAGATACGCAGTATTTT
TRBJ1-1	.	TRBV5-1	few	CASSWGENTEAFF	TGCGCCAGCAGCTGGGGAGAGAACACTGAAGCTTTCTTT
TRBJ2-7	TRBD1	TRBV18	few	CASSPRGQASYEQYF	TGTGCCAGCTCACCCCGAGGACAGGCATCCTACGAGCAGTACTTC
TRBJ1-1	.	TRBV27	.	CASSLYPPQEAEAFF	TGTGCCAGCAGTTTATACCCCCCCCAGGAGGCTGAAGCTTTCTTT
TRBJ1-5	.	TRBV28	many	CASSSGGSNQPQHF	TGTGCCAGCAGTTCCGGTGGGAGCAATCAGCCCCAGCATTTT
TRBJ2-5	.	TRBV12-3/TRBV12-4	.	CASTLYGGQGRKETQYF	TGTGCCAGCACCTTATACGGGGGGCAGGGGAGGAAAGAGACCCAGTACTTC
TRBJ1-4	.	TRBV4-1	few	CASSRDRREKLFF	TGCGCCAGCAGCCGCGATCGGCGTGAAAAACTGTTTTTT
TRBJ2-7	TRBD1	TRBV2	few	CASKRTGTGGAMSSYEQYF	TGTGCCAGCAAGAGAACCGGGACAGGGGGCGCAATGAGCTCCTACGAGCAGTACTTC
TRBJ1-6	TRBD1	TRBV9	.	CASSPRGQGLSSPLHF	TGTGCCAGCAGCCCCAGGGGACAGGGCTTGAGCTCACCCCTCCACTTT
TRBJ1-2	.	TRBV20-1	few	CSASPLGRPNYGYTF	TGCAGTGCTAGCCCTTTGGGCAGACCTAACTATGGCTACACCTTC
TRBJ1-2	.	TRBV29-1	.	CSVAPPGQGANYGYTF	TGCAGCGTTGCCCCCCCCGGGCAGGGTGCCAACTATGGCTACACCTTC
TRBJ2-6	.	TRBV27	once	CAHLWWILPSGANVLTF	TGTGCCCACCTTTGGTGGATTCTACCTTCTGGGGCCAACGTCCTGACTTTC
TRBJ2-4	TRBD1	TRBV12-3/TRBV12-4	few	CASKGTGANIQYF	TGTGCCAGCAAAGGGACAGGGGCGAACATTCAGTACTTC
TRBJ1-5	.	TRBV28	few	CASSPPPQGNQPQHF	TGTGCCAGCAGCCCCCCGCCACAAGGCAATCAGCCCCAGCATTTT
TRBJ2-1	.	TRBV30	.	CAQEENPSNEQFF	TGTGCCCAAGAGGAGAACCCCTCCAATGAGCAGTTCTTC
TRBJ2-2	.	TRBV6-1	few	CASSDSVQNTGELFF	TGTGCCAGCAGTGATTCGGTACAGAACACCGGGGAGCTGTTTTTT
TRBJ1-2	TRBD1	TRBV7-9	.	CASSSYSRDRGGYGYTF	TGTGCCAGCAGCTCATACTCCCGGGACAGGGGGGGGTATGGCTACACCTTC
TRBJ2-7	.	TRBV5-4	few	CASSLSEGSYEQYF	TGTGCCAGCAGCCTCTCGGAAGGCTCCTACGAGCAGTACTTC
TRBJ1-1	TRBD1	TRBV18	few	CASSPTGQGITEAFF	TGTGCCAGCTCACCTACAGGACAGGGCATCACTGAAGCTTTCTTT
TRBJ2-6	TRBD1	TRBV11-2	.	CASSLRDREAVGANVLTF	TGTGCCAGCAGCCTCCGGGACAGGGAAGCGGTAGGGGCCAACGTCCTGACTTTC
TRBJ1-2	.	TRBV28	few	CASSLVQEANYGYTF	TGTGCCAGCAGTTTGGTGCAGGAAGCTAACTATGGCTACACCTTC
TRBJ2-2	TRBD1	TRBV5-4	many	CASSSTGERAGELFF	TGTGCCAGCAGTTCTACAGGGGAGAGGGCCGGGGAGCTGTTTTTT
TRBJ1-5	.	TRBV27	few	CASSITMGKPQHF	TGTGCCAGCAGTATCACCATGGGGAAGCCCCAGCATTTT